Listed here are 8 T cell receptor beta chains from one sample, sequenced in a study of T-cell memory formation after mild COVID-19. TCRdb redid the calling of the 5' RACE reads with MiXCR, one entry per CDR3 protein. The sample gives 200,000 to 250,000 distinct CDR3 sequences, 9.4% of which show up once; around a fifth is in the top ten. Sequencing input: PBMCs or a T cell subset sorted from them (not recorded which). Receptors were obtained from a man younger than 30 who had mild COVID-19 (a few samples of this study predate the infection). Cell type and time point are not known.

CDR3 DNA sequence: TGTGCCAGCAGCTTTGGCCTAGCGGGGGTTAGCTCCTACGAGCAGTACTTC. Its translation is CASSFGLAGVSSYEQYF. The chain couples TRBV5-5 to TRBJ2-7; 10 bases line up with TRBD2. The V and J ends lost 2 bases and 0 bases, in that order; junction bases with no gene match: 8. The CDR3 is 17 amino acids. Germline CDR1 reads SGHKS; CDR2 reads YYEKEE (reference sequence).

The rearrangement uses TRBV6-2 or TRBV6-3 and TRBJ2-7; 7 bases match TRBD1. Germline assignment: CDR1 MNHEY and CDR2 SVGEGT. There are 16 residues in the CDR3. The ends lost 7 bases at V and 0 bases at J; junction bases unmatched: 12. The CDR3 reads CASTRQGGGSSYEQYV. In DNA form, the CDR3 reads TGTGCCAGCACCCGACAGGGCGGAGGTAGCTCCTACGAGCAGTACGTC.

This rearrangement joins TRBV10-3 to TRBJ2-1; D might be TRBD1 or TRBD2, each matching 6 bases. Trimming left V 0 bases short and J 4 bases short, with 10 bases between. There are 15 residues in the CDR3. Per the germline V gene, CDR1 is ENHRY and CDR2 is SYGVKD. CDR3 sequence: CAISESGGPYNEQFF. DNA of the CDR3: TGTGCCATCAGTGAGTCGGGGGGCCCTTACAATGAGCAGTTCTTC.

This clonotype was counted ten times or more. J is TRBJ2-3 and V is TRBV5-1, with TRBD2 matching 11 bases. CDR3 length equals 16 residues. V was clipped by 3 bases and J by 2 bases; unmatched bases: 5. Germline CDR1 is SGHRS and CDR2 is YFSETQ. The CDR3 loop is CASSSLAGGLTDTQYF. As DNA, the CDR3 is TGCGCCAGCAGCTCGCTAGCGGGGGGACTCACAGATACGCAGTATTTT.

This clonotype has more than one count but fewer than ten. The J gene is TRBJ1-5, the V gene TRBV5-6, with D perhaps TRBD1 (6 bases). The CDR3 sequence is 15 residues long. Germline loops: CDR1 SGHDT, CDR2 YYEEEE. The V end lost 5 bases, the J end lost 3 bases, and 15 bases lay between the germline ends. This chain's CDR3 is CASSKEGGYNQPQHF. DNA for the CDR3: TGTGCCAGCAGTAAGGAGGGGGGGTACAATCAGCCCCAGCATTTT.

The CDR3 loop is CASSLPAGGPTTDTQYF. Written as DNA, the CDR3 is TGTGCCAGCAGCTTACCAGCGGGGGGCCCGACCACAGATACGCAGTATTTT. J is TRBJ2-3 and V is TRBV7-2; 9 nucleotides match TRBD2. This CDR3 has 17 amino acids. Germline CDR1 reads SGHTA; CDR2 reads FQGNSA. V trimming: 2 bases; J trimming: 2 bases; junction bases outside the gene matches: 8.

The sample holds a few counts of this clonotype. The V gene is TRBV12-3 or TRBV12-4, the J gene TRBJ2-7; the D is unclear. V was clipped by 6 bases and J by 5 bases, with 11 bases between them. CDR3 size: 12 residues. As DNA, the CDR3 is TGTGCCAGCAGCCAAGTACGCCACGAGCAGTACTTC. This sequence encodes CASSQVRHEQYF.

There are a few counts of this clonotype. DNA of the CDR3: TGTGCCAGCAGTCTCGGGGGGGATGGCTACACCTTC. It translates to CASSLGGDGYTF. The genes are TRBV12-3 or TRBV12-4 and TRBJ1-2; possibly TRBD1 for D (5 bases). V shed 5 bases and J shed 6 bases, with 10 bases lying between them. The CDR3 has 12 residues.